The T cell receptor beta chain under discussion was sequenced for a study of cytomegalovirus exposure and HLA in healthy donors (dated by TCRdb to about 2017). Some background on the complete study: According to an earlier analysis of 550 to 750 of the donors, 150 million to 200 million T cells yielded over 100 million unique TCR beta sequences and 276 Gb of sequence data. Around 320 gigabases of sequencing data and approximately 80 million unique TCR sequences were included in an early release covering 550 to 650 HLA-typed donors. Of the 350 to 450 genotyped donors, 65% to 90% fell in the genetic ancestry cluster associated with self-reported Caucasian donors. The study aimed to test whether cataloging public T cell receptors could reveal signatures of past pathogen exposure. Using immunosequencing, the study profiled T cell repertoires from 500 to 800 subjects and related those repertoires to cytomegalovirus serostatus. Along with the roughly 710-subject first cohort, a separate validation cohort of roughly 110 different subjects was used. To predict cytomegalovirus infection status, the study brought together high-throughput TCR immunosequencing, statistical association of individual TCRs with disease status, and machine learning. A later analysis re-analyzed previously published TCR beta repertoires from 500 to 700 donors and added high-resolution HLA genotyping to study TCR occurrence patterns. In the later analysis, no new phenotypic data were used to find candidate immune exposures; instead, reliance was placed on TCR beta sequences and their occurrence across donors. An earlier analysis of some 600 of the donors applied high-throughput TCR beta sequencing to assess whether each TCR beta V gene segment acted as functional or pseudogenic. Donor age, sex, ethnicity and CMV serostatus were compiled alongside the repertoire data. In a later genetic analysis, genome-wide SNP genotypes for about 55% of the roughly 670 donors were used, and that subset was treated as a discovery cohort. Every discovery cohort repertoire had been produced on one sequencing platform. Class I and class II HLA loci were covered by the typing at four-digit resolution. The number of donors typed differed by locus, with about 629-630 for A, B, C, DRB1 and DQB1, around 560 for DQA1, 600 to 610 for DPA1, and 400 to 490 for DPB1. Roughly 5 DR-DQ haplotypes were handled as single units for association and clustering because linkage in the cohort was strong. On average, roughly 240,000 unique TCR beta nucleotide sequences were sequenced per donor among 350 to 400 genotyped donors of the cohort, with 15% to 20% of those sequences being non-productive. What the authors observed across the whole study: The study gave a list of 150 to 200 TCR beta chains associated with cytomegalovirus. According to a later analysis, TCR association rates differed among HLA loci, with DRB1 alleles showing the most associated TCRs and HLA-C alleles showing the fewest. In vitro tests confirmed that a few of the cytomegalovirus-associated TCR beta chains recognize cytomegalovirus antigens. A further reported finding was that TCR beta sequences accurately predicted the HLA-A and HLA-B alleles for most subjects in the first cohort. Most CMV-associated TCR beta chains appeared to be HLA-restricted in a later analysis, and the HLA associations seemed to be driven largely by CMV exposure. An earlier analysis of approximately 600 of the donors showed that most TCR beta V segments appeared in productive rearrangements either about 87% or about 30% of the time, which broadly matched IMGT annotations. HLA typing was unavailable for some donors at each locus, so association tests used only the typed subset. At a false discovery rate of 0.05, a later analysis linked 15,000 to 20,000 TCR beta sequences to specific HLA alleles. A cluster of highly shared sequence variants was judged likely to represent a technical artifact of the sequencing pipeline. The only immune exposure information available for the cohort was CMV serostatus. While some public TCRs were present in many individuals, most TCR sequences turned up only very rarely across donors. The authors suggested that the approach could potentially be generalized to other disease states and immunological phenotypes. The earlier analysis of some 540 of the donors excluded around 17 rarely observed V segments, including chromosome 9 orphons, because counts were too low. Roughly uniform sequencing depth across donors was assumed in presence/absence analyses, although this assumption may not hold. In a later analysis, several top co-occurrence clusters were reported to appear linked to parvovirus B19, influenza, CMV and Epstein-Barr virus. An association between a missense DCLRE1C variant and V-gene and J-gene trimming of TCR beta chains was found in a later genetic analysis and replicated in an independent cohort. In this cohort, only TCR beta chains were sequenced, and detectable features were limited by the absence of alpha or paired-chain data. Compared with the 666-donor mean, donors in an Asian-associated ancestry cluster had fewer N-insertions in productive TCRs, according to a later genetic analysis. When HLA alleles, especially DR and DQ, strongly co-occurred, attributing TCR associations to individual alleles was difficult. A later analysis found that HLA-associated TCR beta chains were more clonally expanded and had lower generation probabilities than equally common non-associated chains. Correlated functional status among segregating V segments might reflect linkage disequilibrium, but an unknown experimental factor could not be ruled out. Some IMGT-functional V segments, including TRBV6-2 and TRBV6-3, could not be distinguished by the 87-base-pair reads and were therefore excluded. The classifier was reported to diagnose cytomegalovirus status with high specificity and sensitivity in both the original and validation cohorts.

In total, roughly 670 healthy bone marrow donors made up the cohort. At the time of sampling, all cohort members were nominally healthy, though unrecorded immune exposures were likely present. The donor tested CMV seronegative and was one of the 352 seronegative cohort members. A peripheral blood sample was collected from each donor, and TCR beta sequencing was performed on peripheral blood mononuclear cells. Genomic DNA was extracted from the blood cell samples with the Qiagen DNeasy Blood Extraction Kit. On this clone: Its antigen remains unidentified. No qualities accompany the bases; no much larger clone lies one base away.

The library was made by the immunoSEQ multiplex PCR assay. For the multiplex PCR, a mixture combining 60 forward primers for TCR Vbeta segments and 13 reverse primers for TCR Jbeta segments was used. The CDR3 region of rearranged TCR beta genes was amplified from genomic DNA by a multiplex PCR assay. On the Illumina HiSeq System, the amplified TCR beta libraries were sequenced as 87-base-pair reads. The published analysis was carried out like this. Across the 600 to 700 repertoires, a later analysis counted 60 million to 90 million unique TCR beta chains, 9 million to 14 million of which were shared by at least two donors. Raw reads were error-corrected and collapsed into unique sequences with a nearest-neighbor algorithm that merged closely related sequences to remove PCR and sequencing errors. CDR3 sequences were aligned to IMGT reference sequences to assign V, D and J gene segments. For a sequence to be retained, a match of at least six nucleotides to both a V gene segment and a J gene segment was required. A rearrangement counted as productive if the CDR3 had no stop codons and remained in frame with V and J, and every other rearrangement counted as non-productive. CDR3 was defined by IMGT convention, running from the second conserved V-encoded cysteine to the conserved J-encoded phenylalanine. The earlier analysis of about 560 of the donors excluded any sequence lacking an unambiguous match to a single V gene segment. An earlier analysis of several hundred of the donors called V segments functional above 56.7% productive rearrangements and segregating when the between-donor standard deviation exceeded 5%. To diagnose cytomegalovirus status from the catalog of TCR beta chain sequences, a statistical classification framework was built. In a later analysis, V and J genes were assigned by comparing TCR nucleotide sequences against IMGT/GENE-DB human TR gene sequences. A later analysis assigned CDR3 sequences and most-parsimonious VDJ recombination scenarios with the TCRdist pipeline. A later analysis defined each TCR beta chain by its CDR3 amino acid sequence plus V-gene family, and excluded reads lacking a unique V-gene family. A later analysis removed roughly 590 highly shared, low-generation-probability nucleotide sequences to deal with suspected cross-contamination and a sequencing artifact. For each public chain, a later analysis derived a clonal expansion index from normalized ranks of inferred template counts within each repertoire. In a later analysis, generation probabilities were computed using a VDJ recombination model fitted to out-of-frame rearrangements, and the results were checked against IGoR. In a later analysis, hypergeometric tests were used to score TCR-TCR, TCR-HLA and TCR-CMV co-occurrence, with a repertoire-size bias correction applied to TCR pairs. To estimate false discovery rates, a later analysis permuted the HLA or CMV assignments 20 times. In a later analysis, co-occurring TCRs were grouped using DBSCAN, with TCRdist sequence similarity added in when clustering inside HLA-allele-positive subsets. Repertoires with fewer than 30,000 or more than 120,000 public chains, plus five repertoires with anomalous nucleotide sharing, were excluded from co-occurrence clustering. Here the immuneACCESS table is served through TCRdb, limited to in-frame sequences with V and J called. Missing clones are a known gap in these copies; in checked studies unresolved V genes cover under half, and the rest lacks a known reason. D and trimming come from the DNA, and the V and J calls and clone size come from that table. The sample table records roughly 110,000 clones; over 70% of these occur just once. In total, the top ten clones hold about 2.8% of the sample.

V lost 4 bases and J lost 5 bases, and the count of bases not matched to a germline gene is 6. The CDR3 runs 15 amino acids, cysteine and phenylalanine included. CDR3 DNA only is kept here, 45 bases in frame from base 1. CDR1 and CDR2 are drawn from the germline V gene: MDHEN, SYDVKM. The sequence was collected from a female donor in good health and CMV-seronegative. Sequenced material: PBMCs. The chain is made from TRBV28 and TRBJ1-5; 9 nucleotides in the junction match TRBD1. The CDR3 loop reads CASSWDRERYQPQHF. The DNA is as follows: TGTGCCAGCAGTTGGGACAGGGAGAGGTATCAGCCCCAGCATTTT. With the portions outside the CDR3 filled from the reference TRBV28 and TRBJ1-5 genes, the complete variable region becomes DVKVTQSSRYLVKRTGEKVFLECVQDMDHENMFWYRQDPGLGLRLIYFSYDVKMKEKGDIPEGYSVSREKKERFSLILESASTNQTSMYLCASSWDRERYQPQHFGDGTRLSIL.